This section outlines one T cell receptor beta chain sequence together with its context. As yet, its antigen is unknown. Produced via immunoSEQ multiplex PCR; TCRdb's table is partial and in-frame only. The sample lists just over 20,000 clones, over 95% occurring once. This specimen belongs to a study of T cells after posttransplantation cyclophosphamide. Study-level findings and limits: Donor-recipient repertoire similarity was low at 1-2 months, rising over year one.

The CDR3 covers 16 residues. Germline assignment: CDR1 SGHRS and CDR2 YFSETQ. Trimming took 3 bases from V and 0 from J; bases not matched to a gene: 9. Cells defined as naive were viable CD3+CD4+ or CD3+CD8+ and CCR7+CD45RA+CD45RO-CD95-CD27+CD28+. Peripheral blood was collected from the related graft donor on the marrow donation day. The sequence was collected from a middle-aged man in good health, CMV-negative, and a related stem cell transplant donor. The source material was naive CD4+ T cells sorted from PBMCs. The rearrangement joins TRBV5-1 to TRBJ2-7; 7 positions match TRBD2. In DNA form, the CDR3 reads TGCGCCAGCAGCTCGGGCGGGAGCCTGGGCTCCTACGAGCAGTACTTC. Translated: CASSSGGSLGSYEQYF.